What follows is one T cell receptor beta chain and its context. The sample originates from a study of cytomegalovirus exposure and HLA in healthy donors. The PCR made use of 60 Vbeta and 13 Jbeta primers. Method: immunoSEQ multiplex PCR; TCRdb's copy keeps in-frame clones and lacks some. The sample has about 180,000 clones, roughly 80% seen once; the top ten hold about 1.4%. The V gene lost 3 bases and the J gene lost 0 bases, with 8 bases spanning the gap. This CDR3 has 13 residues. The germline V gene has CDR1 GTSNPN and CDR2 SVGIG (reference sequence). This TCR was recovered from a girl aged 5-17 years in good health and CMV-seropositive. Source material: PBMCs. The chain uses TRBV30 and TRBJ1-2; perhaps TRBD1 as D (6 bases). CDR3 in DNA: TGTGCCTGGAGAAAGGGGGCTAACTATGGCTACACCTTC. It encodes CAWRKGANYGYTF.